The sequence of this T cell receptor beta chain was determined in a study of cytomegalovirus exposure and HLA in healthy donors. PCR employed 60 Vbeta and 13 Jbeta primers. Only in-frame clones appear in the TCRdb table, and some are missing; sequencing was by immunoSEQ multiplex PCR. The table has 80,000 to 90,000 clones, around 75% seen once. Study results and caveats: Most TCR sequences were uncommon, yet certain public TCRs appeared in many donors.

V shed 3 bases and J 9 bases; nucleotides not matched to a gene: 1. The CDR3 is 12 amino acids. Looked up from germline, CDR1 is SNHLY and CDR2 is FYNNEI. In regard to this clone: The antigen remains undetermined.

Sequencing was carried out using PBMCs. This sequence was found in a man aged 40-50 years in good health and CMV-seronegative. The rearrangement uses TRBV2 and TRBJ1-5, with 8 bases fitting TRBD1. The chain's CDR3 is CASSDRGRPQHF. The DNA for the CDR3 is TGTGCCAGCAGTGACAGGGGGCGGCCCCAGCATTTT.